The 10 T cell receptor beta chains below all came from one sample that was sequenced in a study of shared clonotypes between healthy human individuals. Profiling relied on immunoSEQ multiplex PCR, and the TCRdb table lists in-frame clones only, not all of them. The data contain around 550,000 clones, about 96% of them singletons. The sample consisted of naive CD4+ T cells sorted from blood. As for subset: CD45RA+ positively selected. All receptors come from a woman aged 25-40 years in good health.

The chain employs TRBV19 and TRBJ1-2; D gene uncertain. From germline, CDR1 is LNHDA and CDR2 SQIVND (reference sequence). The CDR3 loop spans 13 amino acids. V shed 3 bases and J shed 6 bases, with 11 bases lying between them. CDR3 sequence reads: CASSISRNNGYTF. In nucleotides, the CDR3 is TGTGCCAGTAGTATCTCCCGAAACAATGGCTACACCTTC. The variable domain in full, completed from reference TRBV19 and TRBJ1-2, reads DGGITQSPKYLFRKEGQNVTLSCEQNLNHDAMYWYRQDPGQGLRLIYYSQIVNDFQKGDIAEGYSVSREKKESFPLTVTSAQKNPTAFYLCASSISRNNGYTFGSGTRLTVV.

The CDR3 sequence: CASSLVAGDAYEQYF. DNA for the CDR3: TGCGCCAGCAGCTTGGTGGCAGGAGACGCCTACGAGCAGTACTTC. The rearrangement joins TRBV5-1 to TRBJ2-7; D call uncertain. The CDR3 totals 15 residues. V was pared by 0 bases and J by 2 bases, with 12 bases between. CDR1 is SGHRS, CDR2 YFSETQ, per germline.

The chain joins TRBV4-1 to TRBJ1-2; 8 nucleotides align to TRBD1. The germline V gene has CDR1 MGHRA and CDR2 YSYEKL. This CDR3 contains 14 residues. The junction had 5 bases not matched to a gene; V was cut back by 4 bases and J by 4 bases. The CDR3 DNA sequence: TGCGCCAGCAGCCCCCGGGACAGGATCTATGGCTACACCTTC. The encoded protein is CASSPRDRIYGYTF.

The rearrangement links TRBV27 to TRBJ2-5, with D hard to call. CDR3 length equals 12 residues. In germline, CDR1 is MNHEY, CDR2 SMNVEV (reference sequence). V was pared by 6 bases and J by 1 base, with 6 bases between. The CDR3 bases are TGTGCCAGCAGGGGTCGCCAAGAGACCCAGTACTTC. Translating it yields CASRGRQETQYF.

The chain links TRBV6-1 to TRBJ1-4; tentatively, D is TRBD1 (5 bases). The CDR3 length is 15 residues. Trimming shortened V by 8 bases and J by 8 bases, and 21 bases separated the two germline ends. Germline V gene sequence: CDR1 MNHNS, CDR2 SASEGT. Here the CDR3 reads CASVGTGQGGEKLFF. The CDR3 nucleotides read TGTGCCAGCGTGGGGACGGGGCAGGGTGGCGAAAAACTGTTTTTT.

The chain combines TRBV9 with TRBJ2-7; 13 bases are a match to TRBD2. The germline CDR1 and CDR2 sequences are SGDLS and YYNGEE. Trimming cost V 0 bases and J 5 bases; bases outside gene matches: 8. The CDR3 sequence is 17 residues long. This chain's CDR3 is CASSVGARGLAGDEQYF. CDR3 DNA: TGTGCCAGCAGCGTAGGCGCGAGAGGACTAGCGGGAGACGAGCAGTACTTC.

Only one count was recorded for this clone. The chain joins TRBV6-5 to TRBJ2-7; 9 bases fit TRBD1. The V segment lost 4 bases and the J segment 6 bases; nucleotides outside the gene matches: 10. The germline CDR1 and CDR2 sequences are MNHEY and SVGAGI. The CDR3 spans 15 residues. CDR3 sequence reads: CASSSTDRGFGEQYF. The CDR3 nucleotides are TGTGCCAGCAGTTCGACTGACAGGGGGTTCGGCGAGCAGTACTTC.

V usage is TRBV9 and J usage is TRBJ1-3; D is unclear. Germline CDR1 SGDLS, CDR2 YYNGEE. The V gene lost 4 bases and the J gene lost 3 bases, with 11 bases spanning the gap. The CDR3 length is 14 residues. As DNA, the CDR3 is TGTGCCAGCAGCCCCCCCCCACTTGGAAACACCATATATTTT. Protein product: CASSPPPLGNTIYF.

V is TRBV27 and J is TRBJ1-2; maybe TRBD1 (5 bases). Trimming pared 4 bases from V and 5 bases from J, leaving 17 bases between. This CDR3 is built from 15 residues. Per the germline V gene, CDR1 is MNHEY and CDR2 is SMNVEV (reference sequence). CDR3 sequence (DNA): TGTGCCAGCAGTTCAATCGTAACAGGAGGTTATGGCTACACCTTC. Translating it yields CASSSIVTGGYGYTF.

This clone was seen more than once but under ten times. The rearrangement joins TRBV19 to TRBJ2-1; D not resolved. V was pared by 3 bases and J by 7 bases, with 13 bases between. CDR1 and CDR2 from the germline V gene are LNHDA and SQIVND (reference sequence). The CDR3 length is 14 residues. Here the CDR3 reads CASSIYDRKNEQFF. The CDR3 bases are TGTGCCAGTAGTATCTACGACCGAAAGAATGAGCAGTTCTTC.